The 25 T cell receptor beta chains below all came from one sample that was sequenced in a study of shared clonotypes between healthy human individuals. Repertoires were generated with immunoSEQ multiplex PCR, while TCRdb's copy carries only in-frame clones and drops some. The sample contains some 1.5 million clones, around 98% of which appear only once. Sample: naive CD4+ T cells sorted from blood. As to subset: CD45RA+ positively selected. These receptors were obtained from a man aged 30 to 45 in good health.

V gene TRBV6-1 combines with J gene TRBJ2-1; 8 bases align to TRBD2. Trimming took 4 bases from V and 6 from J; bases not matched to a gene: 8. The CDR3 is made up of 15 amino acids. Germline CDR1 reads MNHNS; CDR2 reads SASEGT. DNA of the CDR3: TGTGCCAGCAGTGTTGCGGGAGGCCCCTTCAATGAGCAGTTCTTC. Residues: CASSVAGGPFNEQFF.

The chain uses TRBV6-5 and TRBJ2-1; D gene ambiguous. This CDR3 comprises 13 residues. Trimming stripped 2 bases from V and 4 bases from J, with 6 bases between. Germline V gene lookup returns CDR1 MNHEY and CDR2 SVGAGI. For the CDR3, the DNA is TGTGCCAGCAGTTACGGTCGGTACAATGAGCAGTTCTTC. Translation gives CASSYGRYNEQFF.

This chain connects TRBV18 to TRBJ1-1; D may be TRBD1 (5 bases). This CDR3 has 17 amino acids. Germline CDR1 and CDR2: KGHSH and LQKENI. V was pared by 4 bases and J by 0 bases, with 18 bases between. Here the CDR3 DNA reads TGTGCCAGCTCACTTATCCGGGACCTAAGAATGAACACTGAAGCTTTCTTT. Its protein product is CASSLIRDLRMNTEAFF.

This chain connects TRBV10-2 to TRBJ2-7; 11 bases match TRBD2. There are 14 residues in the CDR3. Germline V lookup: CDR1 WSHSY, CDR2 SAAADI. V was pared by 6 bases and J by 1 base, with 2 bases of the junction left unmatched. CDR3 coding DNA: TGCGCCAGCAGAACTAGCGGGAGATCCTACGAGCAGTACTTC. Translated, it gives CASRTSGRSYEQYF.

The J gene is TRBJ2-3, the V gene TRBV5-1; TRBD2 matches at 9 bases. Germline V gene data show CDR1 as SGHRS and CDR2 as YFSETQ. V shed 0 bases and J 4 bases; nucleotides not matched to a gene: 6. The CDR3 extends over 16 amino acids. CDR3 in amino acids: CASSLELAGRADTQYF. DNA for the CDR3: TGCGCCAGCAGCTTGGAACTAGCGGGCCGTGCAGATACGCAGTATTTT.

The rearrangement links TRBV9 to TRBJ2-1; D call uncertain. The germline V gene has CDR1 SGDLS and CDR2 YYNGEE. The CDR3 is 13 residues long. Between the trimmed V and J ends, which lost 2 bases and 6 bases, there was a span of 9 bases. The CDR3 DNA is TGTGCCAGCAGCGTGGGCCCCTCCAATGAGCAGTTCTTC. Residues: CASSVGPSNEQFF.

V usage is TRBV10-2 and J usage is TRBJ2-7; weak D call: TRBD1 (6 bases). V lost 6 bases and J lost 3, with 18 bases in between. The germline gives CDR1 WSHSY, CDR2 SAAADI. This CDR3 contains 15 residues. The CDR3 reads CASRERTASYYEQYF. CDR3 DNA sequence: TGCGCCAGCAGGGAAAGGACAGCTTCTTACTACGAGCAGTACTTC.

The CDR3, as DNA: TGTGCTAGTGGTTTGGAAATCCAGGCGACCCAGTACTTC. Translated, it gives CASGLEIQATQYF. The rearrangement links TRBV12-5 to TRBJ2-5; D gene ambiguous. Germline V CDR1 and CDR2: LGHNT, FRNRAP. The CDR3 runs to 13 residues. V lost 1 base to trimming and J lost 7 bases, with 10 bases between them.

The sample holds one count of this clone. V usage is TRBV4-1 and J usage is TRBJ1-5, with D tentatively TRBD1 (5 bases). CDR1 and CDR2 (germline): MGHRA, YSYEKL. This CDR3 has 14 residues. Trimming took 0 bases from V and 7 from J, leaving 10 bases between them. The CDR3: CASSQEGGWQPQHF. CDR3 nucleotides: TGCGCCAGCAGCCAAGAGGGGGGTTGGCAGCCCCAGCATTTT.

The J gene is TRBJ1-5, the V gene TRBV28; tentatively, D is TRBD1 (5 bases). Germline loops: CDR1 MDHEN, CDR2 SYDVKM. This CDR3 contains 15 residues. The germline V and J ends were trimmed by 3 bases and 3 bases, with 12 bases remaining between them. The CDR3 sequence is CASSFGGTLNQPQHF. In DNA form, the CDR3 reads TGTGCCAGCAGTTTTGGAGGGACCCTCAATCAGCCCCAGCATTTT.

As to this clone: In the same sample, other DNA sequences code for this CDR3. The rearrangement links TRBV20-1 to TRBJ2-3; the D is unclear. The germline gives CDR1 DFQATT, CDR2 SNEGSKA (reference sequence). The CDR3 totals 11 residues. V lost 5 bases, J lost 0 bases, and 3 bases lay in between. CDR3 DNA sequence: TGCAGTGCTTCTAGCACAGATACGCAGTATTTT. Translating gives CSASSTDTQYF.

CDR3 amino acids: CASSLWASGPAKARRETQYF. Here the CDR3 DNA reads TGTGCCAGCAGTTTATGGGCTAGCGGGCCGGCTAAGGCCAGGAGGGAGACCCAGTACTTC. This chain connects TRBV27 to TRBJ2-5; 8 bases map to TRBD2. Unmatched junction bases numbered 21, after V lost 1 base and J lost 5 bases. The CDR3 covers 20 residues. CDR1 and CDR2 from the germline V gene are MNHEY and SMNVEV (reference sequence).

The chain combines TRBV25-1 with TRBJ2-5; 12 bases fit TRBD2. The V gene's germline CDR1 is MGHDK and CDR2 SYGVNS. The CDR3 consists of 17 residues. Trimming cost V 3 bases and J 0 bases; bases outside gene matches: 5. The CDR3 here is CASSDGLAGGYQETQYF. In nucleotides, the CDR3 is TGTGCCAGCAGTGATGGGCTAGCGGGAGGGTACCAAGAGACCCAGTACTTC.

The CDR3 DNA reads as TGTGCCAGCACCCCGGGACAGGGGGTACGCTACACCTTC. Translated: CASTPGQGVRYTF. The chain has TRBV2 and TRBJ1-2; 11 nucleotides line up with TRBD1. Looked up from germline, CDR1 is SNHLY and CDR2 is FYNNEI. Losses at the gene ends were 7 bases for V and 9 bases for J; bases not matched to a gene: 7. This CDR3 comprises 13 residues.

V gene TRBV15 combines with J gene TRBJ2-7; 10 bases align to TRBD2. Germline V gene lookup returns CDR1 LNHNV and CDR2 YYDKDF (reference sequence). The CDR3 spans 16 residues. V was pared by 1 base and J by 1 base, with 4 bases of the junction left unmatched. As DNA, the CDR3 is TGTGCCACCAGCAGAGTTATAGCGGGAGGATCCTACGAGCAGTACTTC. This sequence encodes CATSRVIAGGSYEQYF.

This clone was recorded only once. For the CDR3, the DNA is TGCGCCAGCAGCCAAGGGACGTCAACTAATGAAAAACTGTTTTTT. Translating it yields CASSQGTSTNEKLFF. The chain employs TRBV5-1 and TRBJ1-4; maybe TRBD1 (5 bases). Germline V gene lookup returns CDR1 SGHRS and CDR2 YFSETQ. This CDR3 spans 15 amino acids. Trimming shortened V by 4 bases and J by 0 bases, and 10 bases separated the two germline ends.

V gene TRBV5-8 combines with J gene TRBJ2-1; TRBD2 aligns across 7 bases. The germline CDR1 and CDR2 sequences are SGHTS and YDEGEE. The CDR3 is 14 residues long. V gave up 1 base and J gave up 3 bases; unmatched junction bases: 1. The CDR3 reads CASSLLAVYNEQFF. CDR3 sequence (DNA): TGTGCCAGCAGCTTGCTAGCGGTCTACAATGAGCAGTTCTTC.

The chain links TRBV5-1 to TRBJ2-6, with unresolved D. The V gene's germline CDR1 is SGHRS and CDR2 YFSETQ. The CDR3 length is 16 residues. V dropped 0 bases and J dropped 0 bases, with 7 bases sitting between them. This CDR3 reads CASSLEPISGANVLTF. CDR3 DNA: TGCGCCAGCAGCTTGGAACCGATCTCTGGGGCCAACGTCCTGACTTTC.

The table lists this clone with a count of one. J is TRBJ1-2 and V is TRBV7-9; 8 bases align to TRBD1. The trim removed 2 bases at V and 4 bases at J, leaving 6 bases unmatched. The CDR3 covers 15 residues. Germline lookup yields CDR1 SEHNR and CDR2 FQNEAQ (reference sequence). In DNA form, the CDR3 reads TGTGCCAGCAGCTTACAAGCAGGGGGCTTCTATGGCTACACCTTC. Translated: CASSLQAGGFYGYTF.

J is TRBJ2-1 and V is TRBV28, with 7 bases fitting TRBD2. The CDR3 sequence is 16 residues long. Germline V gives CDR1 MDHEN, CDR2 SYDVKM. Trimming took 3 bases from V and 3 from J; bases not matched to a gene: 8. The chain's CDR3 is CASSLVSGLSYNEQFF. The CDR3 DNA is TGTGCCAGCAGTTTGGTTAGCGGGCTTAGCTACAATGAGCAGTTCTTC.

The chain carries TRBV11-3 and TRBJ1-2, with no clear D. Germline V lookup: CDR1 SGHNT, CDR2 YENEEA. CDR3 length equals 10 residues. Between the trimmed V and J ends, which lost 3 bases and 5 bases, there was a span of 1 base. The CDR3 loop reads CASSLYGYTF. The CDR3 bases are TGTGCCAGCAGCTTGTATGGCTACACCTTC.

CDR3 amino acids: CASSEEAGWLLSGGELFF. CDR3 DNA sequence: TGTGCCAGCAGTGAAGAGGCAGGGTGGCTTTTGTCCGGCGGGGAGCTGTTTTTT. This chain joins TRBV2 and TRBJ2-2; a possible D gene is TRBD1 (5 bases). V dropped 1 base and J dropped 7 bases, with 22 bases sitting between them. CDR3 size: 18 residues. Germline V gene data show CDR1 as SNHLY and CDR2 as FYNNEI.

The chain recombines TRBV6-1 with TRBJ1-4, with D perhaps matching TRBD1 (5 bases). Germline loops: CDR1 MNHNS, CDR2 SASEGT. The CDR3 totals 16 residues. V was cut by 0 bases and J by 3 bases, with 11 bases left in between. The CDR3 is CASSEAEGRANEKLFF. The CDR3 DNA is TGTGCCAGCAGTGAAGCGGAGGGCAGGGCTAATGAAAAACTGTTTTTT.

This clone is a singleton in its sample. The rearrangement links TRBV27 to TRBJ1-2; tentative D call: TRBD1 (6 bases). V lost 5 bases, J lost 3 bases, and 13 bases lay in between. The germline gives CDR1 MNHEY, CDR2 SMNVEV (reference sequence). There are 14 residues in the CDR3. Written as DNA, the CDR3 is TGTGCCAGCAGTACCGAATACAGGGACTATGGCTACACCTTC. Its protein product is CASSTEYRDYGYTF.

The CDR3 region is CASSFLGQGLNEKLFF. In nucleotides, the CDR3 is TGCGCCAGCAGCTTCCTAGGACAGGGGCTAAATGAAAAACTGTTTTTT. The chain carries TRBV5-1 and TRBJ1-4, with 9 bases identical to TRBD1. Germline V gene data show CDR1 as SGHRS and CDR2 as YFSETQ. Trimming removed 2 bases from V and 5 bases from J; junction bases left unmatched: 7. This CDR3 comprises 16 residues.